This T cell receptor (beta chain) comes out of a study of OX40 agonist ivuxolimab in advanced cancers. Study as a whole: Ivuxolimab is a fully human IgG2 antibody that activates OX40 (CD134). Dose-escalation patients had hepatocellular carcinoma, melanoma, renal cell or head and neck cancer.

Autoimmune disease history or systemic immunosuppression meant exclusion. Blood got drawn at baseline, again on cycle 4 day 1, and then on cycle 7 day 1. V was shortened by 2 bases and J by 9 bases, with 5 bases between the two germline ends. The CDR3 length is 12 residues. From germline, CDR1 is MRHNA and CDR2 SNTAGT. Assay: immunoSEQ multiplex PCR; the TCRdb copy retains only in-frame clones and omits some. The sample has over 100,000 clones, approximately 90% seen once; the top ten hold 1.1%. The specimen was CD4+ or CD8+ T cells sorted from blood, collected in a trial of the OX40 agonist ivuxolimab. The TCR was taken from an adult with an advanced solid tumor such as melanoma, head and neck, liver or kidney cancer. The rearrangement uses TRBV6-4 and TRBJ1-6; no clear D. Written as DNA, the CDR3 is TGTGCCAGCAGTGACGGTTTTTCACCCCTCCACTTT. This codes for CASSDGFSPLHF.